In its sample, the clone carrying this T cell receptor (beta chain) was seen a few times. Antigen: not known. J lost 6 bases, V lost 6 bases, and 13 bases had no gene match. The CDR3 runs 15 residues. CDR1 and CDR2 from the germline V gene are DFQATT and SNEGSKA (reference sequence). 5'RACE primed at constant segments yielded TCR alpha and TCR beta cDNA libraries bearing sample barcodes and UMIs. From the 5' RACE reads, TCRdb called clonotypes with MiXCR, one entry per CDR3 protein. Among 350,000 to 400,000 distinct CDR3 sequences, about 15% were seen once, and the ten largest hold approximately 20%. This record comes from a study of T-cell memory formation after mild COVID-19. Study observations and caveats: Memory from before infection featured some responding clones, which suggests cross-reactive memory joined. Mainly CM and EM harbored the contracting CD4+ clones; mainly EMRA harbored the CD8+ ones. Later expanders leaned CD4+, whereas day 15 to 85 contracting clones were balanced CD4/CD8.

The clonotype was recovered from a man aged 18 to 30 who had mild COVID-19 (a few samples of this study predate the infection). Cell type and time point are not known. The sample was PBMCs or a T cell subset sorted from them (not recorded which). This chain joins TRBV20-1 and TRBJ2-7, with TRBD1 matching over 11 bases. In DNA, the CDR3 is TGCAGTGCACAGCGAGGACAGGGGGCGCCGATCGAGCAGTACGTC. Amino acid sequence: CSAQRGQGAPIEQYV.